Listed here are 16 T cell receptor beta chains from one sample, sequenced in a study of blood T cell repertoires in COVID-19. Some clones are missing from TCRdb's copy, which holds only in-frame ones; the method was immunoSEQ multiplex PCR. The sample shows fewer than 100,000 clones, roughly 80% of them seen only once. Sequencing was done on a sample of peripheral blood. The source is a woman aged 65 to 85 with acute or convalescent COVID-19.

The V and J genes are TRBV9 and TRBJ2-1; TRBD2 matches at 8 bases. The germline V gene encodes CDR1 SGDLS and CDR2 YYNGEE. The CDR3 spans 16 residues. The trim removed 1 base at V and 3 bases at J, leaving 6 bases unmatched. In DNA, the CDR3 is TGTGCCAGCAGCGTAACCGCGGGAGGTAGCTACAATGAGCAGTTCTTC. Translating it yields CASSVTAGGSYNEQFF.

The CDR3 here is CASSPRTSGVQETQYF. The CDR3 region has the DNA TGTGCCAGCAGCCCCCGGACTAGCGGTGTACAAGAGACCCAGTACTTC. The chain uses TRBV11-2 and TRBJ2-5, with TRBD2 matching 10 bases. V trimming: 5 bases; J trimming: 2 bases; junction bases outside the gene matches: 8. This CDR3 has 16 amino acids. Germline V gene data show CDR1 as SGHAT and CDR2 as FQNNGV.

The chain carries TRBV7-6 and TRBJ2-7, with TRBD2 matching 8 bases. Germline CDR1 SGHVS, CDR2 FNYEAQ. V was clipped by 6 bases and J by 5 bases; unmatched bases: 9. CDR3 length equals 14 residues. CDR3 in DNA: TGTGCCAGCAGTTTGCGCGGGGGGCCAAACGAGCAGTACTTC. Translating gives CASSLRGGPNEQYF.

The rearrangement uses TRBV19 and TRBJ1-5; perhaps TRBD1 as D (5 bases). Deletions cut 6 bases from V and 2 bases from J, with 14 bases between. This CDR3 spans 15 amino acids. Looked up from germline, CDR1 is LNHDA and CDR2 is SQIVND (reference sequence). CDR3 loop: CASSHRYEGNQPQHF. CDR3 nucleotide sequence: TGTGCCAGTAGCCACAGGTACGAAGGCAATCAGCCCCAGCATTTT. The full variable domain, its missing parts supplied by reference TRBV19 and TRBJ1-5, is DGGITQSPKYLFRKEGQNVTLSCEQNLNHDAMYWYRQDPGQGLRLIYYSQIVNDFQKGDIAEGYSVSREKKESFPLTVTSAQKNPTAFYLCASSHRYEGNQPQHFGDGTRLSIL.

The CDR3, as DNA: TGTGCCAGCAGAGCCACAGGGTACCAGCCCCAGCATTTT. It is translated as CASRATGYQPQHF. The chain uses TRBV2 and TRBJ1-5, with D tentatively TRBD1 (6 bases). CDR1 SNHLY and CDR2 FYNNEI come from the germline V gene. This CDR3 has 13 amino acids. Trimming shortened V by 6 bases and J by 7 bases, and 13 bases separated the two germline ends.

The rearrangement links TRBV18 to TRBJ1-2; 8 nucleotides match TRBD1. The CDR3 extends over 16 amino acids. Germline trimming cut 3 bases from V and 3 bases from J; bases unmatched to any gene: 9. Germline V gives CDR1 KGHSH, CDR2 LQKENI. The CDR3 loop is CASSPLTGGNDYGYTF. CDR3 nucleotides: TGTGCCAGCTCACCGCTCACAGGGGGGAATGACTATGGCTACACCTTC.

The rearrangement joins TRBV27 to TRBJ2-7; D possibly corresponds to TRBD1 (5 bases). This CDR3 is 13 amino acids long. CDR1 and CDR2 from the germline V gene are MNHEY and SMNVEV (reference sequence). V lost 7 bases, J lost 5 bases, and 15 bases lay in between. CDR3 loop: CASTARVGHEQYF. The DNA of the CDR3 is TGTGCCAGCACAGCCAGGGTTGGGCACGAGCAGTACTTC.

V and J are TRBV7-2 and TRBJ1-5, with TRBD1 matching 7 bases. The CDR3 contains 15 residues. Germline loops: CDR1 SGHTA, CDR2 FQGNSA. V gave up 1 base and J gave up 3 bases; unmatched junction bases: 3. CDR3 sequence reads: CASSLVGQYNQPQHF. The CDR3 DNA is TGTGCCAGCAGCTTAGTGGGACAGTACAATCAGCCCCAGCATTTT.

The rearrangement links TRBV6-2 or TRBV6-3 to TRBJ1-1, with no clear D. V gave up 3 bases and J gave up 0 bases, with 8 bases separating them. The CDR3 contains 14 residues. Germline CDR1 MNHEY, CDR2 SVGEGT. CDR3 region: CASSYSAVNTEAFF. CDR3 DNA sequence: TGTGCCAGCAGTTATTCGGCGGTGAACACTGAAGCTTTCTTT.

The genes are TRBV5-1 and TRBJ1-1; D ambiguous. CDR1 SGHRS and CDR2 YFSETQ come from the germline V gene. The CDR3 has 14 amino acids. Trimming removed 4 bases from V and 0 bases from J, with 10 bases in between. CDR3 bases: TGCGCCAGCAGCAGAGAGACACTGAACACTGAAGCTTTCTTT. Translated: CASSRETLNTEAFF. Complete variable domain (other parts from reference TRBV5-1 and TRBJ1-1): KAGVTQTPRYLIKTRGQQVTLSCSPISGHRSVSWYQQTPGQGLQFLFEYFSETQRNKGNFPGRFSGRQFSNSRSEMNVSTLELGDSALYLCASSRETLNTEAFFGQGTRLTVV.

This clone was picked up a small number of times. The genes are TRBV7-2 and TRBJ2-3; D perhaps matches TRBD2 (6 bases). CDR1 and CDR2 from the germline V gene are SGHTA and FQGNSA. V was shortened by 2 bases and J by 6 bases, with 12 bases between the two germline ends. The CDR3 runs 14 residues. The DNA for the CDR3 is TGTGCCAGCAGCTTATGGGACTTTTCGGATACGCAGTATTTT. It yields the protein CASSLWDFSDTQYF.

This sequence joins TRBV13 and TRBJ2-3; 8 bases fit TRBD1. With V trimmed by 5 bases and J by 0 bases, 4 bases remained unmatched. Germline V lookup: CDR1 PRHDT, CDR2 FYEKMQ (reference sequence). The CDR3 covers 15 residues. The CDR3 here is CASSRTGGSTDTQYF. In DNA form, the CDR3 reads TGTGCCAGCAGCCGAACAGGGGGGAGCACAGATACGCAGTATTTT.

This rearrangement joins TRBV30 to TRBJ1-5, with 8 bases aligning to TRBD1. V trimming: 1 base; J trimming: 9 bases; junction bases outside the gene matches: 11. This CDR3 has 15 residues. Germline V lookup: CDR1 GTSNPN, CDR2 SVGIG (reference sequence). The CDR3 sequence: CAWSGGQGARWPQHF. Here the CDR3 DNA reads TGTGCCTGGAGTGGAGGGCAGGGGGCTAGGTGGCCCCAGCATTTT.

The rearrangement links TRBV30 to TRBJ1-1; 7 positions match TRBD1. The V and J ends lost 8 bases and 1 base, in that order; junction bases with no gene match: 7. Germline CDR1 and CDR2: GTSNPN and SVGIG (reference sequence). The CDR3 totals 13 residues. CDR3 region: CAGEGQPNTEAFF. The DNA of the CDR3 is TGTGCCGGGGAGGGACAGCCGAACACTGAAGCTTTCTTT. The full variable domain, its missing parts supplied by reference TRBV30 and TRBJ1-1, is SQTIHQWPATLVQPVGSPLSLECTVEGTSNPNLYWYRQAAGRGLQLLFYSVGIGQISSEVPQNLSASRPQDRQFILSSKKLLLSDSGFYLCAGEGQPNTEAFFGQGTRLTVV.

The chain joins TRBV9 to TRBJ1-3; no firm D call. Looked up from germline, CDR1 is SGDLS and CDR2 is YYNGEE. This CDR3 comprises 14 residues. V lost 0 bases and J 2 bases, leaving 6 bases between the germline ends. This CDR3 is CASSVGQTGNTIYF. The CDR3 DNA reads as TGTGCCAGCAGCGTAGGTCAGACTGGAAACACCATATATTTT.

The chain joins TRBV5-8 to TRBJ1-1; TRBD1 agrees at 8 bases. This CDR3 has 13 residues. Germline V lookup: CDR1 SGHTS, CDR2 YDEGEE. V lost 2 bases and J lost 10; bases outside the gene matches: 7. This chain's CDR3 is CASSFRQGISAFF. The DNA of the CDR3 is TGTGCCAGCAGCTTCCGACAGGGGATCTCAGCTTTCTTT. The whole variable domain, filled in from reference TRBV5-8 and TRBJ1-1, reads EAGVTQSPTHLIKTRGQQATLRCSPISGHTSVYWYQQALGLGLQFLLWYDEGEERNRGNFPPRFSGRQFPNYSSELNVNALELEDSALYLCASSFRQGISAFFGQGTRLTVV.